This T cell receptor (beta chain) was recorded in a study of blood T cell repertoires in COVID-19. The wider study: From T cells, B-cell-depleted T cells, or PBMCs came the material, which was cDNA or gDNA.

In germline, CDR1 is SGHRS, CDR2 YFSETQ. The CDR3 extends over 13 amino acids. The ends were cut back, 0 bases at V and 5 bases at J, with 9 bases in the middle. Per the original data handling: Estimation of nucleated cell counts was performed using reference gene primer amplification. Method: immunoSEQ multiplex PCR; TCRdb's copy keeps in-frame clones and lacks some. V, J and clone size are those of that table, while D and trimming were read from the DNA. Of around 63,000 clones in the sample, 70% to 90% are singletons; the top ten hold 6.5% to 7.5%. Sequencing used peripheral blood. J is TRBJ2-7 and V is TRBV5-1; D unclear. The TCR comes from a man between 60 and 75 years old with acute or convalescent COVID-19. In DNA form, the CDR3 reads TGCGCCAGCAGCTTGGGACAAACAAACGAGCAGTACTTC. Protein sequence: CASSLGQTNEQYF.